Presented here are 31 T cell receptor beta chains from one specimen sequenced in a study of T cells in Graves' hyperthyroidism and ophthalmopathy. There were TCR beta CDR3 regions amplified from RNA transcripts. The HTBI primer set was used in a first-round RT-PCR of the TCR CDR3. TCRdb independently ran MiXCR on the multiplex PCR reads; one entry per CDR3 protein. The data contain about 500,000 distinct CDR3 sequences, about a sixth of them singletons. What was sequenced was blood. These receptors were obtained from a woman between 18 and 29 years old with Graves' ophthalmopathy.

In its sample, this clonotype was seen many times. This chain connects TRBV6-5 to TRBJ1-6; TRBD1 aligns across 8 bases. Trimming cost V 0 bases and J 7 bases; bases outside gene matches: 8. The germline V gene encodes CDR1 MNHEY and CDR2 SVGAGI. The CDR3 is made up of 17 amino acids. The CDR3 region has the DNA TGTGCCAGCAGTTACTCAAGGCGGCAGGGGGCCAATTCACCCCTCCACTTT. Translated, it gives CASSYSRRQGANSPLHF.

In its sample, this clonotype was seen a few times. This chain uses TRBV19 with TRBJ2-7; the match to TRBD1 covers 10 bases. After removal of 5 bases from V and 5 bases from J, the junction contained 6 bases not matched to a gene. Germline V gives CDR1 LNHDA, CDR2 SQIVND (reference sequence). The CDR3 covers 14 residues. The CDR3 DNA sequence: TGTGCCAGTAGTGACCGGGACAGGGGACACGAGCAGTACTTC. This codes for CASSDRDRGHEQYF.

This chain uses TRBV2 with TRBJ2-7; 8 bases map to TRBD2. Looked up from germline, CDR1 is SNHLY and CDR2 is FYNNEI. The J segment lost 2 bases and the V segment lost 6 bases, leaving 6 bases of the junction unmatched. The CDR3 runs to 14 residues. The CDR3 protein is CASRGTSGTYEQYF. Here the CDR3 DNA reads TGTGCCAGCAGGGGAACTAGCGGAACCTACGAGCAGTACTTC. Full variable domain (remainder filled in from reference TRBV2 and TRBJ2-7): EPEVTQTPSHQVTQMGQEVILRCVPISNHLYFYWYRQILGQKVEFLVSFYNNEISEKSEIFDDQFSVERPDGSNFTLKIRSTKLEDSAMYFCASRGTSGTYEQYFGPGTRLTVT.

Ten or more counts support this clonotype. Here the CDR3 reads CASSSWTEETQYF. The CDR3 coding sequence is TGTGCCAGCAGCTCCTGGACGGAAGAGACCCAGTACTTC. This chain links TRBV11-2 with TRBJ2-5; D not resolved. CDR1 is SGHAT and CDR2 is FQNNGV in the germline V gene. The CDR3 spans 13 residues. V shed 4 bases and J shed 3 bases, with 9 bases lying between them.

This clonotype was counted ten times or more. The V and J genes are TRBV28 and TRBJ1-1; a possible D gene is TRBD1 (5 bases). Deletions cut 7 bases from V and 5 bases from J, with 17 bases between. The germline gives CDR1 MDHEN, CDR2 SYDVKM. This CDR3 is built from 14 residues. CDR3: CASTQPGGGTEAFF. The CDR3 coding sequence is TGTGCCAGCACCCAACCCGGGGGTGGGACTGAAGCTTTCTTT. Drawing the rest from reference TRBV28 and TRBJ1-1, the complete variable domain is DVKVTQSSRYLVKRTGEKVFLECVQDMDHENMFWYRQDPGLGLRLIYFSYDVKMKEKGDIPEGYSVSREKKERFSLILESASTNQTSMYLCASTQPGGGTEAFFGQGTRLTVV.

This clonotype was observed at least ten times. The chain employs TRBV7-2 and TRBJ2-5; D possibly corresponds to TRBD2 (6 bases). V gave up 0 bases and J gave up 5 bases, with 13 bases separating them. CDR1 is SGHTA, CDR2 FQGNSA, per germline. This CDR3 has 15 residues. CDR3 amino acids: CASSLALASGETQYF. CDR3 coding DNA: TGTGCCAGCAGCTTAGCTCTAGCGTCGGGCGAGACCCAGTACTTC.

The rearrangement links TRBV6-2 or TRBV6-3 to TRBJ2-1, with 10 bases fitting TRBD1. The germline CDR1 and CDR2 sequences are MNHEY and SVGEGT. J lost 7 bases, V lost 5 bases, and 5 bases had no gene match. CDR3 length: 14 amino acids. Written as DNA, the CDR3 is TGTGCCAGCAGTCGCGGGACAGGGGTGAATGAGCAGTTCTTC. Amino acids: CASSRGTGVNEQFF.

This clonotype came up many times. This rearrangement joins TRBV30 to TRBJ1-1; perhaps TRBD1 as D (6 bases). The CDR3 has 14 amino acids. Germline CDR1 and CDR2: GTSNPN and SVGIG (reference sequence). Trimming removed 0 bases from V and 10 bases from J, with 18 bases in between. The CDR3 nucleotides read TGTGCCTGGAGTGTTAGACAGGAGTTCCCCGGAGCTTTCTTT. Its protein product is CAWSVRQEFPGAFF.

This clonotype has at least ten counts. This chain joins TRBV28 and TRBJ1-2, with D hard to call. The V gene's germline CDR1 is MDHEN and CDR2 SYDVKM. V was shortened by 2 bases and J by 4 bases, with 14 bases between the two germline ends. The CDR3 loop spans 15 amino acids. In DNA, the CDR3 is TGTGCCAGCAGTTTAGAGGGAAAGTCGCTCTATGGCTACACCTTC. Translating it yields CASSLEGKSLYGYTF.

The J gene is TRBJ1-5, the V gene TRBV20-1; D perhaps matches TRBD1 (5 bases). The V gene's germline CDR1 is DFQATT and CDR2 SNEGSKA (reference sequence). The CDR3 has 14 residues. The V gene lost 1 base and the J gene lost 9 bases, with 16 bases spanning the gap. CDR3 bases: TGCAGTGCTAGAGTTATAAGGGACCCGAGGCCCCAGCATTTT. It specifies CSARVIRDPRPQHF.

This clonotype occurred a few times. The chain employs TRBV12-5 and TRBJ2-5, with 8 bases lining up with TRBD1. The CDR3 runs to 16 residues. Germline V gene data show CDR1 as LGHNT and CDR2 as FRNRAP. V was pared by 7 bases and J by 5 bases, with 15 bases of the junction left unmatched. CDR3 in DNA: TGTGCTAGTGCCGCCCCGGACAGGGTAGATTCGGAGACCCAGTACTTC. It yields the protein CASAAPDRVDSETQYF.

Many counts were recorded for this clonotype. V and J are TRBV7-8 and TRBJ2-7; 7 bases match TRBD2. Germline V lookup: CDR1 SGHVS, CDR2 FQNEAQ. The V and J ends lost 4 bases and 0 bases, in that order; junction bases with no gene match: 12. This CDR3 is built from 17 residues. For the CDR3, the DNA is TGTGCCAGCAGCTCGACGATACTAGCGTACAGCTCCTACGAGCAGTACTTC. It specifies CASSSTILAYSSYEQYF.

This clonotype was recorded at least ten times. This chain connects TRBV6-2 or TRBV6-3 to TRBJ1-2; D not certain. The CDR3 sequence is 13 residues long. Trimming stripped 2 bases from V and 4 bases from J, with 8 bases between. Per germline, CDR1 MNHEY and CDR2 SVGEGT. CDR3 sequence (DNA): TGTGCCAGCAGTTACAGATCAGTCTATGGCTACACCTTC. Translating gives CASSYRSVYGYTF.

As to this clonotype: The CDR3 end shows no conserved phenylalanine or tryptophan, and so a read error is likely. The DNA for the CDR3 is TGTGCCAGCAGCCTGGGACAGATCTATGGCTACACCATC. Protein product: CASSLGQIYGYTI. V and J are TRBV6-1 and TRBJ1-2; 7 nucleotides line up with TRBD1. After removal of 6 bases from V and 4 bases from J, the junction contained 5 bases not matched to a gene. CDR1 and CDR2 from the germline V gene are MNHNS and SASEGT. The CDR3 extends over 13 amino acids.

V usage is TRBV12-3 or TRBV12-4 and J usage is TRBJ2-3, with 9 positions matching TRBD2. V lost 10 bases to trimming and J lost 3 bases; unmatched junction nucleotides: 5. This CDR3 is 13 amino acids long. The CDR3 region is CAISSGMTDTQYF. For the CDR3, the DNA is TGTGCCATTTCTAGCGGGATGACAGATACGCAGTATTTT.

The CDR3 is CASSVAGTLYEQYF. The CDR3 DNA sequence: TGTGCCAGCAGCGTGGCCGGGACACTCTACGAGCAGTACTTC. The chain employs TRBV9 and TRBJ2-7, with a possible D match to TRBD1 (6 bases). This CDR3 contains 14 residues. Germline CDR1 and CDR2: SGDLS and YYNGEE. Trimming took off 2 bases at V and 3 bases at J, with 12 bases between the two ends.

For this clonotype: The germline gene is not matched at one end of the junction; a read error may be the cause. V and J are TRBV3-1 and TRBJ2-2, with 7 bases identical to TRBD2. This CDR3 is 16 amino acids long. Germline V gene sequence: CDR1 LGHDT, CDR2 YNNKEL (reference sequence). CDR3 DNA: TGTGCCAGCAGCCAAGAGTGGACTAGGAGCACCGGGGAGCTGTCTTTT. It translates to CASSQEWTRSTGELSF.

This clonotype was seen ten or more times. The chain joins TRBV12-3 or TRBV12-4 to TRBJ1-1; tentative D call: TRBD1 (6 bases). This CDR3 has 16 amino acids. The V end lost 7 bases, the J end lost 3 bases, and 21 bases lay between the germline ends. Here the CDR3 DNA reads TGTGCCAGCACTAGAGGGGGGGGGACGGGGTACACTGAAGCTTTCTTT. Translated, it gives CASTRGGGTGYTEAFF.

This clonotype was seen a few times. The chain employs TRBV9 and TRBJ2-7, with D perhaps TRBD1 or TRBD2 (5 bases each). Trimming shortened V by 0 bases and J by 4 bases, and 11 bases separated the two germline ends. There are 14 residues in the CDR3. The germline gives CDR1 SGDLS, CDR2 YYNGEE. In DNA form, the CDR3 reads TGTGCCAGCAGCGTAGGGTGGGGACGGTACGAGCAGTACTTC. This gives the protein CASSVGWGRYEQYF. Drawing the rest from reference TRBV9 and TRBJ2-7, the complete variable domain is DSGVTQTPKHLITATGQRVTLRCSPRSGDLSVYWYQQSLDQGLQFLIQYYNGEERAKGNILERFSAQQFPDLHSELNLSSLELGDSALYFCASSVGWGRYEQYFGPGTRLTVT.

CDR3 nucleotide sequence: TGTGCCAGCAGCTTAGGTGGTGGGACAGGGAACTCCTACGAGCAGTACTTC. This translates into CASSLGGGTGNSYEQYF. The rearrangement joins TRBV11-2 to TRBJ2-7; 9 nucleotides line up with TRBD1. V shed 1 base and J 0 bases; nucleotides not matched to a gene: 7. The CDR3 has 17 amino acids. The germline V gene encodes CDR1 SGHAT and CDR2 FQNNGV.

This clonotype was detected many times. The genes are TRBV18 and TRBJ1-5, with D perhaps TRBD1 (5 bases). The CDR3 spans 14 residues. Trimming shortened V by 2 bases and J by 2 bases, and 7 bases separated the two germline ends. From germline, CDR1 is KGHSH and CDR2 LQKENI. The CDR3 loop reads CASSPSGGNQPQHF. The CDR3, as DNA: TGTGCCAGCTCACCATCGGGGGGCAATCAGCCCCAGCATTTT.

The rearrangement uses TRBV28 and TRBJ2-1, with TRBD2 matching over 7 bases. The germline V gene has CDR1 MDHEN and CDR2 SYDVKM. Trimming took 5 bases from V and 5 from J; bases not matched to a gene: 9. CDR3 length: 15 amino acids. This chain's CDR3 is CASSPGGSGDNEQFF. The DNA of the CDR3 is TGTGCCAGCAGTCCGGGCGGGAGCGGCGACAATGAGCAGTTCTTC. Filled out from reference TRBV28 and TRBJ2-1, the complete variable domain reads DVKVTQSSRYLVKRTGEKVFLECVQDMDHENMFWYRQDPGLGLRLIYFSYDVKMKEKGDIPEGYSVSREKKERFSLILESASTNQTSMYLCASSPGGSGDNEQFFGPGTRLTVL.

The V and J genes are TRBV11-3 and TRBJ2-1; D is unresolved. Between the trimmed V and J ends, which lost 3 bases and 4 bases, there was a span of 7 bases. Looked up from germline, CDR1 is SGHNT and CDR2 is YENEEA. The CDR3 has 13 residues. The CDR3 sequence: CASSLIVYNEQFF. The CDR3 region has the DNA TGTGCCAGCAGCTTGATAGTTTACAATGAGCAGTTCTTC.

There are many counts of this clonotype. V and J are TRBV6-1 and TRBJ1-1; possibly TRBD1 for D (5 bases). V dropped 8 bases and J dropped 3 bases, with 22 bases sitting between them. The CDR3 consists of 16 residues. The germline CDR1 and CDR2 sequences are MNHNS and SASEGT. The CDR3 DNA reads TGTGCCAGCCTAGTAAGGGGCGGCAGGGCGGACACTGAAGCTTTCTTT. Protein sequence: CASLVRGGRADTEAFF.

The V and J genes are TRBV28 and TRBJ2-7; D call uncertain. V shed 8 bases and J shed 3 bases, with 8 bases lying between them. The CDR3 contains 11 residues. Germline CDR1 is MDHEN and CDR2 is SYDVKM. CDR3 nucleotide sequence: TGTGCCAGCGGCCCGGGCTACGAGCAGTACTTC. This encodes CASGPGYEQYF. Looking up the rest from reference TRBV28 and TRBJ2-7 gives the full variable domain: DVKVTQSSRYLVKRTGEKVFLECVQDMDHENMFWYRQDPGLGLRLIYFSYDVKMKEKGDIPEGYSVSREKKERFSLILESASTNQTSMYLCASGPGYEQYFGPGTRLTVT.

This clonotype was counted only a few times. The gene calls are TRBV27 and TRBJ2-3; the D is unclear. The CDR3 totals 13 residues. Germline V gene data show CDR1 as MNHEY and CDR2 as SMNVEV (reference sequence). V lost 6 bases and J lost 1, with 8 bases in between. The CDR3 nucleotides are TGTGCCAGCAGAATTGGCGGCACAGATACGCAGTATTTT. Translated: CASRIGGTDTQYF.

This clonotype was picked up many times. This chain uses TRBV7-3 with TRBJ1-2; 12 bases map to TRBD1. Germline V gene lookup returns CDR1 SGHTA and CDR2 FQGTGA. Trimming at V came to 2 bases and at J to 8 bases, leaving 6 bases not matched to a gene. The CDR3 covers 15 residues. The CDR3 DNA is TGTGCCAGCAGCTTAGCCGGGACAGGGGGCCGCGGCTACACCTTC. Translated: CASSLAGTGGRGYTF.

This clonotype has only a few counts. The chain couples TRBV27 to TRBJ2-5; D may correspond to TRBD1 or TRBD2 (5 bases each). Germline V CDR1 and CDR2: MNHEY, SMNVEV (reference sequence). Trimming left V 4 bases short and J 5 bases short, with 14 bases between. The CDR3 totals 14 residues. CDR3 in DNA: TGTGCCAGCAGTTCCTCGTTCGGGGCGGAGACCCAGTACTTC. Translation gives CASSSSFGAETQYF.

This clonotype was counted many times. The rearrangement joins TRBV30 to TRBJ1-1, with 7 bases aligning to TRBD1. The V segment lost 2 bases and the J segment 5 bases; nucleotides outside the gene matches: 17. Germline V CDR1 and CDR2: GTSNPN, SVGIG (reference sequence). The CDR3 is made up of 17 amino acids. CDR3 loop: CAWSPTTPDRVRTEAFF. The CDR3 DNA reads TGTGCCTGGAGTCCCACTACCCCCGACAGGGTAAGAACTGAAGCTTTCTTT. The complete variable domain, with remaining parts taken from reference TRBV30 and TRBJ1-1, reads SQTIHQWPATLVQPVGSPLSLECTVEGTSNPNLYWYRQAAGRGLQLLFYSVGIGQISSEVPQNLSASRPQDRQFILSSKKLLLSDSGFYLCAWSPTTPDRVRTEAFFGQGTRLTVV.

At least ten counts were recorded for this clonotype. The genes are TRBV3-1 and TRBJ2-7; 10 nucleotides agree with TRBD1. Germline CDR1 LGHDT, CDR2 YNNKEL (reference sequence). The CDR3 consists of 15 residues. V was pared by 1 base and J by 4 bases, with 4 bases of the junction left unmatched. The CDR3 nucleotides read TGTGCCAGCAGCCAAGTAGGGACAGGGGATTACGAGCAGTACTTC. Protein: CASSQVGTGDYEQYF.

The table lists this clonotype with a few counts. This chain links TRBV7-8 with TRBJ2-7; D gene uncertain. Germline V gene sequence: CDR1 SGHVS, CDR2 FQNEAQ. V was clipped by 1 base and J by 1 base, with 5 bases between them. This CDR3 contains 13 residues. CDR3 in DNA: TGTGCCAGCAGCTTAGGTATATCCTACGAGCAGTACTTC. Its protein product is CASSLGISYEQYF.